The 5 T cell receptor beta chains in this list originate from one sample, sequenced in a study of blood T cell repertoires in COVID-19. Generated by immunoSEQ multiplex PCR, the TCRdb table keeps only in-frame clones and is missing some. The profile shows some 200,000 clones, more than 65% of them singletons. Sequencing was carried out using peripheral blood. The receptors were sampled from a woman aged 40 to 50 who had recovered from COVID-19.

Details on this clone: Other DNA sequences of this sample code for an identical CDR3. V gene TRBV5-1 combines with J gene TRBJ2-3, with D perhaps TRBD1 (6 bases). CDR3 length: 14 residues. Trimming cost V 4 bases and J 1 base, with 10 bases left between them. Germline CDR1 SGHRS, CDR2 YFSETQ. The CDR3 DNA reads TGCGCCAGCAGCCCTCCAGGGGGCACAGATACGCAGTATTTT. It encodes CASSPPGGTDTQYF.

The CDR3 loop is CASSETGNSYEQYF. CDR3 bases: TGTGCCAGCAGCGAAACAGGTAACTCCTACGAGCAGTACTTC. The V gene is TRBV28, the J gene TRBJ2-7; weak D call: TRBD1 (5 bases). This CDR3 is built from 14 residues. Trimming left V 6 bases short and J 0 bases short, with 12 bases between. Germline V lookup: CDR1 MDHEN, CDR2 SYDVKM.

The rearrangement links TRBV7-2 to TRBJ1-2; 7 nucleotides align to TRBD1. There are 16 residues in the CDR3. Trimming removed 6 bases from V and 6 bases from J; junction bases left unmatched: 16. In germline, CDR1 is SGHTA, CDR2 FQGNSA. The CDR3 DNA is TGTGCCAGCAGTGAGGAGGAGGGGGCAATCAAGGATGGCTACACCTTC. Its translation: CASSEEEGAIKDGYTF.

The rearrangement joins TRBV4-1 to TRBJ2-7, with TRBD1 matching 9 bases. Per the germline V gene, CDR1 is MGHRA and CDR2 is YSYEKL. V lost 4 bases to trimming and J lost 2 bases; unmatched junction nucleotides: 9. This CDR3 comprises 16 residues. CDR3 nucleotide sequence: TGCGCCAGCAGCCTAGAAGCCGGGACAGGGCCCTACGAGCAGTACTTC. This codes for CASSLEAGTGPYEQYF.

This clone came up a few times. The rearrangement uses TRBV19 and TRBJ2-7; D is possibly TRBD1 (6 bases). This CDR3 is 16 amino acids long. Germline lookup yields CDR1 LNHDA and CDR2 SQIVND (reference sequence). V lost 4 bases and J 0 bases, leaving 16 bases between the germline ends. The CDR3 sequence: CASSKTGTFSSYEQYF. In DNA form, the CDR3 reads TGTGCCAGTAGTAAAACCGGGACATTTAGCTCCTACGAGCAGTACTTC.